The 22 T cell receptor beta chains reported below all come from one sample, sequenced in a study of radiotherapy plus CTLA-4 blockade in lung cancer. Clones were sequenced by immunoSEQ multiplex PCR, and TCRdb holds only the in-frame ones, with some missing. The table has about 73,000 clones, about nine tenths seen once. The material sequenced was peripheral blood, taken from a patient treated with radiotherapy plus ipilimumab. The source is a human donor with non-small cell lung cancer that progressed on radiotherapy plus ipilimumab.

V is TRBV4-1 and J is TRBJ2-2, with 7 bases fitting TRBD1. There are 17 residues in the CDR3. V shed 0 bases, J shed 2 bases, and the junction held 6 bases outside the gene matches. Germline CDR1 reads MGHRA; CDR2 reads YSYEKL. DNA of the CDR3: TGCGCCAGCAGCCAAGACTACCGGGACAGAAACACCGGGGAGCTGTTTTTT. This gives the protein CASSQDYRDRNTGELFF.

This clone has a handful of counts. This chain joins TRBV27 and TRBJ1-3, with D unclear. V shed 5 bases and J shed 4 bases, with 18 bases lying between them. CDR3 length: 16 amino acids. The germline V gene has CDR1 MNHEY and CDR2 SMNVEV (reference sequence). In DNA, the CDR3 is TGTGCCAGCAGTACCTCATCGTCGTTCGCCGGAAACACCATATATTTT. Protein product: CASSTSSSFAGNTIYF.

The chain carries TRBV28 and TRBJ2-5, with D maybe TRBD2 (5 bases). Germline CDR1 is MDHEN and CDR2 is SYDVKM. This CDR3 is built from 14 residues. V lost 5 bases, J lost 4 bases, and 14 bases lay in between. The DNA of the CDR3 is TGTGCCAGCAGTGGAAGGGAGTCGGTAGAGACCCAGTACTTC. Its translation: CASSGRESVETQYF. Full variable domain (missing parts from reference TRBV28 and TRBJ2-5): DVKVTQSSRYLVKRTGEKVFLECVQDMDHENMFWYRQDPGLGLRLIYFSYDVKMKEKGDIPEGYSVSREKKERFSLILESASTNQTSMYLCASSGRESVETQYFGPGTRLLVL.

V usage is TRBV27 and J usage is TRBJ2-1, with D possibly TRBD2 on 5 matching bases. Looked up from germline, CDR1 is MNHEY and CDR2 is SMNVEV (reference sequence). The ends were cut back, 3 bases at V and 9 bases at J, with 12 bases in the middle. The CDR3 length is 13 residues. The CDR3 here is CASSLGDYSEQFF. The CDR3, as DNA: TGTGCCAGCAGTTTGGGAGACTATAGTGAGCAGTTCTTC.

The CDR3 protein is CASSAQGTSGTDTQYF. CDR3 DNA sequence: TGTGCCAGCAGTGCACAAGGGACTAGCGGTACAGATACGCAGTATTTT. This chain uses TRBV27 with TRBJ2-3, with TRBD2 matching over 11 bases. V was pared by 5 bases and J by 3 bases, with 7 bases of the junction left unmatched. The CDR3 is 16 residues long. CDR1 is MNHEY, CDR2 SMNVEV, per germline (reference sequence).

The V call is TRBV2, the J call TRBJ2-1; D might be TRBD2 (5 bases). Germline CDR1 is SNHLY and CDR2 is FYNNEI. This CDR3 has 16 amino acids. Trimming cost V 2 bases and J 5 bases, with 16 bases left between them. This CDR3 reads CASSERGQETNNEQFF. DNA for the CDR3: TGTGCCAGCAGTGAACGTGGGCAGGAGACTAACAATGAGCAGTTCTTC.

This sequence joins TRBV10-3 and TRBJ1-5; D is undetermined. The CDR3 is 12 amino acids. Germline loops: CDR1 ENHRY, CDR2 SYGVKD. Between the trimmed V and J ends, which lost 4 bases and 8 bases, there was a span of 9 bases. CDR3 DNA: TGTGCCATCAGTGGGGATTTGGAGCCCCAGCATTTT. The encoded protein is CAISGDLEPQHF.

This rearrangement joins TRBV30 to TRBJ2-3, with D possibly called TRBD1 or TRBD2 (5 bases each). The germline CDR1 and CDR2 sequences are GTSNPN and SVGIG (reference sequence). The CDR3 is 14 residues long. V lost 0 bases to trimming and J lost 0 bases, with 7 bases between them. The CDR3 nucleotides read TGTGCCTGGAGTGTCGGGGCTAGCACAGATACGCAGTATTTT. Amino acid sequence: CAWSVGASTDTQYF.

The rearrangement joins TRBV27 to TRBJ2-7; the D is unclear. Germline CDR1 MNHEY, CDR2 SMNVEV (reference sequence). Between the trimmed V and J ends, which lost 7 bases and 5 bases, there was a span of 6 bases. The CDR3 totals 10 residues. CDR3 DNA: TGTGCCAGCAATTATCACGAGCAGTACTTC. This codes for CASNYHEQYF.

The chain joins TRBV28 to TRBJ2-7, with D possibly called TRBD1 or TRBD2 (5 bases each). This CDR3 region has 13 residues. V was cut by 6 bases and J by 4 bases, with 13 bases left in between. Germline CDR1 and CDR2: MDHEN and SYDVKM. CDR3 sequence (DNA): TGTGCCAGCAGCGAGGGACCGACATACGAGCAGTACGTC. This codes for CASSEGPTYEQYV.

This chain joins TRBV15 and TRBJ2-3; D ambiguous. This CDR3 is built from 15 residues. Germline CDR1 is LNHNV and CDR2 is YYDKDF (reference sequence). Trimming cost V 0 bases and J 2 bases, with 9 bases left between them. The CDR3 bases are TGTGCCACCAGCAGAGATCGAGGTTCCACAGATACGCAGTATTTT. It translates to CATSRDRGSTDTQYF.

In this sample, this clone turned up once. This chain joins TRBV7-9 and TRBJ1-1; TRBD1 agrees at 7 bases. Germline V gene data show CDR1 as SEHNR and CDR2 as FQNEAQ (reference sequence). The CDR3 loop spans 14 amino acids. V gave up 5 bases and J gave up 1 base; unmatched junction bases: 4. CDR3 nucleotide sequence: TGTGCCAGCAGCGCAGGGGGAGGGAACACTGAAGCTTTCTTT. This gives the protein CASSAGGGNTEAFF.

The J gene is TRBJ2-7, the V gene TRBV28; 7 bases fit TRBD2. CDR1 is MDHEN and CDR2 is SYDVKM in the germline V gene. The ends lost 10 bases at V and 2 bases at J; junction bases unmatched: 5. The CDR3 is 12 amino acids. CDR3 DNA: TGTGCCATCAAGCGGGAACCCTACGAGCAGTACTTC. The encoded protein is CAIKREPYEQYF.

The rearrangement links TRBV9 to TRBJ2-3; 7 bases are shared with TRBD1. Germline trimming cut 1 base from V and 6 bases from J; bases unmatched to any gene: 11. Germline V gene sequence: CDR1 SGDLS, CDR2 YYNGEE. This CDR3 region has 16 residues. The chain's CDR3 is CASSVSRGGRGDTQYF. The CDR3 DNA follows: TGTGCCAGCAGCGTAAGCCGAGGGGGCCGTGGCGATACGCAGTATTTT.

CDR3 sequence reads: CSVVAQGARTEAFF. CDR3 DNA sequence: TGCAGCGTTGTTGCCCAGGGGGCGCGTACTGAAGCTTTCTTT. J is TRBJ1-1 and V is TRBV29-1; 8 bases fit TRBD1. The CDR3 loop spans 14 amino acids. CDR1 is SQVTM and CDR2 is ANQGSEA in the germline V gene. V shed 4 bases, J shed 5 bases, and the junction held 9 bases outside the gene matches.

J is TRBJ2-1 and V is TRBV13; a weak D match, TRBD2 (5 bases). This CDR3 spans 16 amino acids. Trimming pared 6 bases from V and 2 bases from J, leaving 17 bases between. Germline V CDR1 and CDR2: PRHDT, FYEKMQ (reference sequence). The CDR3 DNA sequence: TGTGCCAGCAGAAAGGACTCCCTAATCACCTACAATGAGCAGTTCTTC. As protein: CASRKDSLITYNEQFF.

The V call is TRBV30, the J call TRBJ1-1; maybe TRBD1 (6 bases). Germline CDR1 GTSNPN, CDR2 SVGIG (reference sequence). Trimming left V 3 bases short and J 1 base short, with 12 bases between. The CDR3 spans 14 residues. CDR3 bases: TGTGCCTGGAGAGGGGGACGGGAGAACACTGAAGCTTTCTTT. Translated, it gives CAWRGGRENTEAFF.

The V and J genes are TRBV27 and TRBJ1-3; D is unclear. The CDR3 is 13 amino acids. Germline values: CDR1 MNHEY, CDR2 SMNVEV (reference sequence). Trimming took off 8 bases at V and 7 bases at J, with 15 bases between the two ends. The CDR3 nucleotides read TGTGCCAGCGGCAGGCAGCCTTTGAACACCATATATTTT. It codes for CASGRQPLNTIYF.

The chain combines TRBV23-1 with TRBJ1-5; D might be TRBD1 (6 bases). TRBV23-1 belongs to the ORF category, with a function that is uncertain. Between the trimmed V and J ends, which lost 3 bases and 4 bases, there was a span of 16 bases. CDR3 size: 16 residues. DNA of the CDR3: TGCGCCAGCAGTCATATACAGGGCCCTGCTAATCAGCCCCAGCATTTT. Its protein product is CASSHIQGPANQPQHF.

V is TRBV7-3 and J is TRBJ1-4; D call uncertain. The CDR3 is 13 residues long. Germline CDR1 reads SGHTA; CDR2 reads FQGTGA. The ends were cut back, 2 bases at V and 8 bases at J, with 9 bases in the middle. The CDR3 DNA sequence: TGTGCCAGCAGCTTACGACCTGGAGAAAAACTGTTTTTT. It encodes CASSLRPGEKLFF. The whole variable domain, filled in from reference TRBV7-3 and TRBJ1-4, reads GAGVSQTPSNKVTEKGKYVELRCDPISGHTALYWYRQSLGQGPEFLIYFQGTGAADDSGLPNDRFFAVRPEGSVSTLKIQRTERGDSAVYLCASSLRPGEKLFFGSGTQLSVL.

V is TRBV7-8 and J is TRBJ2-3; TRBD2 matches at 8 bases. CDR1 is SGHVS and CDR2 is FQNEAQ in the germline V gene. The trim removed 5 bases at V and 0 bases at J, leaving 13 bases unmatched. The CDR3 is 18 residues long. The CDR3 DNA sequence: TGTGCCAGCAGCGCCTTGGTAGCGGGGAGTACTAGCACAGATACGCAGTATTTT. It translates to CASSALVAGSTSTDTQYF. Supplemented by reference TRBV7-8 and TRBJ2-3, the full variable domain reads GAGVSQSPRYKVAKRGQDVALRCDPISGHVSLFWYQQALGQGPEFLTYFQNEAQLDKSGLPSDRFFAERPEGSVSTLKIQRTQQEDSAVYLCASSALVAGSTSTDTQYFGPGTRLTVL.

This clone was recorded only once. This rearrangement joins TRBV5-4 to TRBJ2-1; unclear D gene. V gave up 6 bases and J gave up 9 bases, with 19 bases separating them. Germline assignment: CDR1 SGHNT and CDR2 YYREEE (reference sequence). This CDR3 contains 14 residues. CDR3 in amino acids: CASTVKGMFGEQFF. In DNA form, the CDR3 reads TGTGCCAGCACCGTAAAAGGCATGTTTGGTGAGCAGTTCTTC.